Listed below are T cell receptor beta chains from one sample, sequenced in a study of blood T cell repertoires in COVID-19. Some clones are missing from TCRdb's copy, which holds only in-frame ones; the method was immunoSEQ multiplex PCR. The sample consists of 450,000 or so clones, 89% of them appearing once. The sequenced sample consisted of peripheral blood. The receptors shown here come from a middle-aged woman with COVID-19, enrolled during active disease. Both conserved end residues are part of each CDR3. A D gene is named only where the DNA matches it firmly. Clone size is given for some rows only: seen once, a few or many times, or a class if the clone is expanded.

j_call: TRBJ1-1; clone_size: NA; d_call: NA; v_call: TRBV27; cdr3_aa: CASKITGITEAFF; cdr3_nt: TGTGCCAGCAAAATAACAGGGATCACTGAAGCTTTCTTT
j_call: TRBJ1-3; clone_size: NA; d_call: TRBD1; v_call: TRBV4-2; cdr3_aa: CASSHLGQGSSGNTIYF; cdr3_nt: TGTGCCAGCAGCCATCTCGGACAGGGGTCCTCTGGAAACACCATATATTTT
j_call: TRBJ2-3; clone_size: NA; d_call: TRBD2; v_call: TRBV11-2; cdr3_aa: CASSSGSSTDTQYF; cdr3_nt: TGTGCCAGCTCTAGCGGATCTAGCACAGATACGCAGTATTTT
j_call: TRBJ2-3; clone_size: NA; d_call: NA; v_call: TRBV6-5; cdr3_aa: CASSKTGTDTQYF; cdr3_nt: TGTGCCAGCAGTAAGACAGGCACAGATACGCAGTATTTT
j_call: TRBJ2-7; clone_size: NA; d_call: TRBD1; v_call: TRBV7-9; cdr3_aa: CASSPRDRSYEQYF; cdr3_nt: TGTGCCAGCAGCCCCCGGGACAGATCCTACGAGCAGTACTTC
j_call: TRBJ1-1; clone_size: NA; d_call: NA; v_call: TRBV19; cdr3_aa: CASSAGVFGTEAFF; cdr3_nt: TGTGCCAGTAGCGCAGGGGTGTTTGGCACTGAAGCTTTCTTT
j_call: TRBJ2-3; clone_size: NA; d_call: NA; v_call: TRBV27; cdr3_aa: CASRSYTDTQYF; cdr3_nt: TGTGCCAGCAGGAGTTACACAGATACGCAGTATTTT
j_call: TRBJ1-1; clone_size: NA; d_call: NA; v_call: TRBV7-2; cdr3_aa: CASSSVAGDTEAFF; cdr3_nt: TGTGCCAGCAGCTCCGTTGCAGGGGACACTGAAGCTTTCTTT
j_call: TRBJ2-2; clone_size: NA; d_call: TRBD1; v_call: TRBV6-2/TRBV6-3; cdr3_aa: CASSIHRGILNTGELFF; cdr3_nt: TGTGCCAGCAGTATCCACAGGGGAATCCTCAACACCGGGGAGCTGTTTTTT
j_call: TRBJ2-1; clone_size: NA; d_call: TRBD2; v_call: TRBV19; cdr3_aa: CASSRIAGTSGRAGAFNEQFF; cdr3_nt: TGTGCCAGTAGTCGGATCGCCGGGACTAGCGGGAGGGCGGGAGCCTTCAATGAGCAGTTCTTC
j_call: TRBJ1-2; clone_size: NA; d_call: NA; v_call: TRBV7-2; cdr3_aa: CASSATFYGYTF; cdr3_nt: TGTGCCAGCAGCGCGACATTTTATGGCTACACCTTC
j_call: TRBJ1-3; clone_size: NA; d_call: NA; v_call: TRBV27; cdr3_aa: CASSSLTGYTGNTIYF; cdr3_nt: TGTGCCAGCAGTTCACTTACGGGGTATACTGGAAACACCATATATTTT
j_call: TRBJ2-3; clone_size: few; d_call: TRBD2; v_call: TRBV7-3; cdr3_aa: CASSRAGGSTDTQYF; cdr3_nt: TGTGCCAGCAGCAGGGCGGGAGGGAGCACAGATACGCAGTATTTT
j_call: TRBJ2-7; clone_size: NA; d_call: NA; v_call: TRBV2; cdr3_aa: CASSENTVEQYF; cdr3_nt: TGTGCCAGCAGTGAAAATACGGTAGAGCAGTACTTC
j_call: TRBJ1-2; clone_size: NA; d_call: NA; v_call: TRBV19; cdr3_aa: CASSLGLEANYGYTF; cdr3_nt: TGTGCCAGTAGTCTTGGACTCGAAGCTAACTATGGCTACACCTTC
j_call: TRBJ1-2; clone_size: NA; d_call: NA; v_call: TRBV28; cdr3_aa: CASSPTLDYGYTF; cdr3_nt: TGTGCCAGCAGCCCGACATTGGACTATGGCTACACCTTC
j_call: TRBJ2-1; clone_size: NA; d_call: TRBD1; v_call: TRBV7-6; cdr3_aa: CASSSRTGNYNEQFF; cdr3_nt: TGTGCCAGCAGCTCGAGGACAGGAAACTACAATGAGCAGTTCTTC
j_call: TRBJ1-6; clone_size: NA; d_call: NA; v_call: TRBV27; cdr3_aa: CASSLIPGRPEPLHF; cdr3_nt: TGTGCCAGCAGTTTAATCCCAGGTCGCCCAGAACCCCTCCACTTT
j_call: TRBJ2-2; clone_size: NA; d_call: NA; v_call: TRBV19; cdr3_aa: CASSTGTRNTGELFF; cdr3_nt: TGTGCCAGTAGTACCGGGACACGAAACACCGGGGAGCTGTTTTTT
j_call: TRBJ2-7; clone_size: NA; d_call: TRBD1; v_call: TRBV2; cdr3_aa: CASGGQMPYEQYF; cdr3_nt: TGTGCCAGCGGGGGACAGATGCCCTACGAGCAGTACTTC
j_call: TRBJ2-1; clone_size: NA; d_call: NA; v_call: TRBV12-3/TRBV12-4; cdr3_aa: CASSLATEQFF; cdr3_nt: TGTGCCAGCAGTTTAGCTACAGAGCAGTTCTTC
j_call: TRBJ2-3; clone_size: NA; d_call: TRBD2; v_call: TRBV7-6; cdr3_aa: CASSLKASGGLRRGDTQYF; cdr3_nt: TGTGCCAGCAGCTTAAAGGCTAGCGGGGGCCTTCGACGGGGAGATACGCAGTATTTT
j_call: TRBJ2-5; clone_size: NA; d_call: NA; v_call: TRBV5-1; cdr3_aa: CASSFHPETQYF; cdr3_nt: TGCGCCAGCAGCTTTCATCCCGAGACCCAGTACTTC
j_call: TRBJ2-7; clone_size: NA; d_call: NA; v_call: TRBV19; cdr3_aa: CASSAARDNYEQYF; cdr3_nt: TGTGCCAGTAGCGCAGCCCGGGACAACTACGAGCAGTACTTC
j_call: TRBJ1-1; clone_size: NA; d_call: NA; v_call: TRBV4-1; cdr3_aa: CASSQEGGAVTEAFF; cdr3_nt: TGCGCCAGCAGCCAAGAAGGGGGAGCAGTCACTGAAGCTTTCTTT
j_call: TRBJ1-4; clone_size: once; d_call: TRBD1; v_call: TRBV6-5; cdr3_aa: CASKDLDRLNEKLFF; cdr3_nt: TGTGCCAGCAAGGATTTGGACAGGCTTAATGAAAAACTGTTTTTT
j_call: TRBJ2-1; clone_size: NA; d_call: TRBD1; v_call: TRBV9; cdr3_aa: CASSVVGQSVYNEQFF; cdr3_nt: TGTGCCAGCAGCGTAGTGGGACAGTCGGTCTACAATGAGCAGTTCTTC